The following is a TCR beta chain sequence with its context. The entry originates in a study of blood T cell repertoires in COVID-19. This table comes from immunoSEQ multiplex PCR, and its TCRdb copy is limited to in-frame clones, with some not included. The sample lists around 270,000 clones; around 83% were seen once. Trimming pared 4 bases from V and 6 bases from J, leaving 13 bases between. The CDR3 sequence is 13 residues long. The V gene's germline CDR1 is SEHNR and CDR2 FQNEAQ (reference sequence). This receptor was obtained from a middle-aged woman who had recovered from COVID-19. Sequencing used peripheral blood. This chain joins TRBV7-9 and TRBJ2-7, with D uncertain. The CDR3 loop is CASSSRFPGEQYF. CDR3 sequence (DNA): TGTGCCAGCAGCTCCCGCTTCCCGGGCGAGCAGTACTTC. Full variable domain (rest looked up from reference TRBV7-9 and TRBJ2-7): DTGVSQNPRHKITKRGQNVTFRCDPISEHNRLYWYRQTLGQGPEFLTYFQNEAQLEKSRLLSDRFSAERPKGSFSTLEIQRTEQGDSAMYLCASSSRFPGEQYFGPGTRLTVT.